The rows below give T cell receptor beta chains drawn from one sample of a study of T cells after yellow fever vaccination. TCRdb recomputed calls from the 5' RACE reads with MiXCR, one row per CDR3 protein. The sample holds 30,000 to 40,000 distinct CDR3 sequences; 6.5% to 8.5% are singletons and the top ten take about 20%. Sequences were derived from PBMCs, either bulk or a sorted T-cell subset (CD4+, CD8+, memory, or dextramer-sorted; not recorded which), sampled on the day of the first yellow fever vaccination. The source of these receptors is a man between 18 and 29 years old who received the YFV17D yellow fever vaccine. CDR3s include the opening cysteine and the closing phenylalanine or tryptophan. A D gene is named only where the DNA matches it firmly. Expanded clones get a size class; other rows say once, few or many, or leave the size out.

v_gene: TRBV7-8; abundance: many; len: 15; j_gene: TRBJ2-3; d_gene: TRBD1; CDR3nt: TGTGCCAGCAGCTCGAGGACAGGTCTCACAGATACGCAGTATTTT; CDR3aa: CASSSRTGLTDTQYF
v_gene: TRBV11-2; abundance: few; len: 15; j_gene: TRBJ2-2; d_gene: NA; CDR3nt: TGTGCCAGCAGCGGTGTTCGGGGGTTGGGCGGGGAGCTGTTTTTT; CDR3aa: CASSGVRGLGGELFF
v_gene: TRBV24-1; abundance: few; len: 17; j_gene: TRBJ2-5; d_gene: TRBD1; CDR3nt: TGTGCCACCAGTGATTACCCTCCAAATAGGGGGCTGGAGACCCAGTACTTC; CDR3aa: CATSDYPPNRGLETQYF
v_gene: TRBV12-3/TRBV12-4; abundance: many; len: 15; j_gene: TRBJ1-1; d_gene: NA; CDR3nt: TGTGCCAGCAGACCGGGACATAACATGAACACTGAAGCTTTCTTT; CDR3aa: CASRPGHNMNTEAFF
v_gene: TRBV9; abundance: many; len: 15; j_gene: TRBJ2-1; d_gene: TRBD2; CDR3nt: TGTGCCAGCGCAACGATAGCGGGGCCATACAATGAGCAGTTCTTC; CDR3aa: CASATIAGPYNEQFF
v_gene: TRBV13; abundance: medium-sized; len: 19; j_gene: TRBJ2-7; d_gene: TRBD2; CDR3nt: TGTGCCAGCAGCCCAAAGACCTCTAGCGGGGGGGCCCGGTCCTACGAGCAGTACTTC; CDR3aa: CASSPKTSSGGARSYEQYF
v_gene: TRBV20-1; abundance: many; len: 15; j_gene: TRBJ2-3; d_gene: NA; CDR3nt: TGCAGTGCTGGAGCCATCAGGGAGTTAACAGATACGCAGTATTTT; CDR3aa: CSAGAIRELTDTQYF
v_gene: TRBV5-4; abundance: NA; len: 14; j_gene: TRBJ1-6; d_gene: NA; CDR3nt: TGTGCCAGCAGCTTACAGAGCCCTAATTCACCCCTCCACTTT; CDR3aa: CASSLQSPNSPLHF
v_gene: TRBV5-1; abundance: many; len: 14; j_gene: TRBJ2-5; d_gene: NA; CDR3nt: TGCGCCAGCAGCTTGGGTCGGGGACAAGAGACCCAGTACTTC; CDR3aa: CASSLGRGQETQYF
v_gene: TRBV5-1; abundance: many; len: 15; j_gene: TRBJ2-1; d_gene: NA; CDR3nt: TGCGCCAGCAGCGCGTCTAGCGCTTCTTACAATGAGCAGTTCTTC; CDR3aa: CASSASSASYNEQFF
v_gene: TRBV12-3/TRBV12-4; abundance: medium-sized; len: 14; j_gene: TRBJ2-5; d_gene: TRBD1; CDR3nt: TGTGCCAGCAGTACAGGACAGGGAGTAGAGACCCAGTACTTC; CDR3aa: CASSTGQGVETQYF
v_gene: TRBV12-3/TRBV12-4; abundance: medium-sized; len: 15; j_gene: TRBJ2-2; d_gene: TRBD1; CDR3nt: TGTGCCAGCAGTTTAGCGCTCAGGGGGCCCGGGGAGCTGTTTTTT; CDR3aa: CASSLALRGPGELFF
v_gene: TRBV5-1; abundance: many; len: 15; j_gene: TRBJ2-7; d_gene: TRBD2; CDR3nt: TGCGCCAGCAGCCCGGGAGGGGATCCCTCCTACGAGCAGTACTTC; CDR3aa: CASSPGGDPSYEQYF
v_gene: TRBV5-6; abundance: many; len: 13; j_gene: TRBJ1-1; d_gene: NA; CDR3nt: TGTGCCAGCCCTGGGACGGGGAACACTGAAGCTTTCTTT; CDR3aa: CASPGTGNTEAFF
v_gene: TRBV7-2; abundance: many; len: 13; j_gene: TRBJ1-5; d_gene: NA; CDR3nt: TGTGCCAGCAGCTTCTGGGTTGACCAGCCCCAGCATTTT; CDR3aa: CASSFWVDQPQHF
v_gene: TRBV6-4; abundance: many; len: 15; j_gene: TRBJ2-1; d_gene: TRBD2; CDR3nt: TGTGCCAGCAGTGACTCGGATAGCGGGGGTGGCGAGCAGTTCTTC; CDR3aa: CASSDSDSGGGEQFF
v_gene: TRBV12-3/TRBV12-4; abundance: many; len: 15; j_gene: TRBJ1-5; d_gene: TRBD1; CDR3nt: TGTGCCAGCAGCATGGGACAGGCTAGCAATCAGCCCCAGCATTTT; CDR3aa: CASSMGQASNQPQHF
v_gene: TRBV7-9; abundance: many; len: 17; j_gene: TRBJ1-2; d_gene: NA; CDR3nt: TGTGCCAGCAGCTTAACCAGGGGACCGCGATTTAACTATGGCTACACCTTC; CDR3aa: CASSLTRGPRFNYGYTF
v_gene: TRBV18; abundance: many; len: 14; j_gene: TRBJ1-1; d_gene: TRBD1; CDR3nt: TGTGCCAGCTCAGCCGGGACAGATAACACTGAAGCTTTCTTT; CDR3aa: CASSAGTDNTEAFF
v_gene: TRBV20-1; abundance: many; len: 15; j_gene: TRBJ2-3; d_gene: NA; CDR3nt: TGCAGTGCTAGAAGGGGGAGGGAGCGTCCAGATACGCAGTATTTT; CDR3aa: CSARRGRERPDTQYF
v_gene: TRBV7-3; abundance: many; len: 18; j_gene: TRBJ2-6; d_gene: TRBD2; CDR3nt: TGTGCCAGCAGCTTAAGCCCAGCGGGAGGGATTGGGGCCAACGTCCTGACTTTC; CDR3aa: CASSLSPAGGIGANVLTF
v_gene: TRBV28; abundance: many; len: 14; j_gene: TRBJ2-1; d_gene: NA; CDR3nt: TGTGCCAGCAGTCCAGAGTCCTACTACAATGAGCAGTTCTTC; CDR3aa: CASSPESYYNEQFF
v_gene: TRBV20-1; abundance: many; len: 12; j_gene: TRBJ1-5; d_gene: NA; CDR3nt: TGCAGTGCTACAGAGAGCAATCAGCCCCAGCATTTT; CDR3aa: CSATESNQPQHF
v_gene: TRBV7-3; abundance: many; len: 14; j_gene: TRBJ1-2; d_gene: TRBD1; CDR3nt: TGTGCCAGCAGCCCTGGACAGGGGCTGGCAGGCTACACCTTC; CDR3aa: CASSPGQGLAGYTF
v_gene: TRBV10-3; abundance: many; len: 15; j_gene: TRBJ2-2; d_gene: TRBD2; CDR3nt: TGTGCCATCAGGCGACTAGCGGGGGACAGCGGGGAGCTGTTTTTT; CDR3aa: CAIRRLAGDSGELFF
v_gene: TRBV30; abundance: many; len: 14; j_gene: TRBJ1-4; d_gene: TRBD1; CDR3nt: TGTGCCTGGTCCGCGGGACAGTCAAATGAAAAACTGTTTTTT; CDR3aa: CAWSAGQSNEKLFF
v_gene: TRBV6-5; abundance: many; len: 14; j_gene: TRBJ1-5; d_gene: NA; CDR3nt: TGTGCCAGCAGTTACCGGGGTCGCAATCAGCCCCAGCATTTT; CDR3aa: CASSYRGRNQPQHF
v_gene: TRBV29-1; abundance: many; len: 11; j_gene: TRBJ1-2; d_gene: NA; CDR3nt: TGCAGCGCCGGCCCGCGGGACGGCTACACCTTC; CDR3aa: CSAGPRDGYTF
v_gene: TRBV6-5; abundance: many; len: 15; j_gene: TRBJ2-4; d_gene: NA; CDR3nt: TGTGCCAGCAGACCAGCCGCACCGGCCAAAAACATTCAGTACTTC; CDR3aa: CASRPAAPAKNIQYF
v_gene: TRBV28; abundance: many; len: 12; j_gene: TRBJ2-1; d_gene: NA; CDR3nt: TGTGCCAGCAGTTCACGGGACATTGAGCAGTTCTTC; CDR3aa: CASSSRDIEQFF
v_gene: TRBV7-9; abundance: many; len: 14; j_gene: TRBJ1-5; d_gene: NA; CDR3nt: TGTGCCAGCAGCTCCACCGGGACGGTATCGCCCCAGCATTTT; CDR3aa: CASSSTGTVSPQHF
v_gene: TRBV4-3; abundance: many; len: 20; j_gene: TRBJ2-4; d_gene: NA; CDR3nt: TGCGCCAGCAGCCAAGATCTGGGCCAAACCGTGGGGCGGGCCAAAAACATTCAGTACTTC; CDR3aa: CASSQDLGQTVGRAKNIQYF
v_gene: TRBV11-2; abundance: many; len: 13; j_gene: TRBJ2-5; d_gene: NA; CDR3nt: TGTGCCAGCAGCTTAGGGGCTTGGGAGACCCAGTACTTC; CDR3aa: CASSLGAWETQYF
v_gene: TRBV7-9; abundance: few; len: 21; j_gene: TRBJ1-5; d_gene: TRBD1; CDR3nt: TGTGCCAGCTCAAACATTACCCAGGGGGACAGGGACCTCTTTGGCAATCAGCCCCAGCATTTT; CDR3aa: CASSNITQGDRDLFGNQPQHF
v_gene: TRBV6-5; abundance: many; len: 16; j_gene: TRBJ2-2; d_gene: TRBD2; CDR3nt: TGTGCCAGCAGTTACGTACTAGCGGGGGACACCGGGGAGCTGTTTTTT; CDR3aa: CASSYVLAGDTGELFF
v_gene: TRBV5-1; abundance: many; len: 15; j_gene: TRBJ1-4; d_gene: NA; CDR3nt: TGCGCCAGCAGCCCAGGACAGCAGGTCAACGAAAAACTGTTTTTT; CDR3aa: CASSPGQQVNEKLFF
v_gene: TRBV5-1; abundance: few; len: 15; j_gene: TRBJ2-3; d_gene: NA; CDR3nt: TGCGCCAGCGGCCGAGCGGGTGGGTTAGTGGAGACGCAGTATTTT; CDR3aa: CASGRAGGLVETQYF
v_gene: TRBV5-6; abundance: few; len: 15; j_gene: TRBJ2-5; d_gene: NA; CDR3nt: TGTGCCAGCAGCTTCCTTGGGGTGGGGGAAGAGACCCAGTACTTC; CDR3aa: CASSFLGVGEETQYF
v_gene: TRBV29-1; abundance: many; len: 12; j_gene: TRBJ2-5; d_gene: NA; CDR3nt: TGCAGCGGGGGCCAGATCCAAGAGACCCAGTACTTC; CDR3aa: CSGGQIQETQYF
v_gene: TRBV10-3; abundance: many; len: 15; j_gene: TRBJ1-5; d_gene: TRBD1; CDR3nt: TGTGCCATCAGTGCCGCAGGGGGGAGCAATCAGCCCCAGCATTTT; CDR3aa: CAISAAGGSNQPQHF
v_gene: TRBV7-8; abundance: many; len: 13; j_gene: TRBJ2-5; d_gene: NA; CDR3nt: TGTGCCAGCAGCCCAACTAGTGGTGAGACCCAGTACTTC; CDR3aa: CASSPTSGETQYF
v_gene: TRBV14; abundance: many; len: 14; j_gene: TRBJ1-6; d_gene: NA; CDR3nt: TGTGCCAGCAGCCAAGTGACGGGAGGTTCACCCCTCCACTTT; CDR3aa: CASSQVTGGSPLHF